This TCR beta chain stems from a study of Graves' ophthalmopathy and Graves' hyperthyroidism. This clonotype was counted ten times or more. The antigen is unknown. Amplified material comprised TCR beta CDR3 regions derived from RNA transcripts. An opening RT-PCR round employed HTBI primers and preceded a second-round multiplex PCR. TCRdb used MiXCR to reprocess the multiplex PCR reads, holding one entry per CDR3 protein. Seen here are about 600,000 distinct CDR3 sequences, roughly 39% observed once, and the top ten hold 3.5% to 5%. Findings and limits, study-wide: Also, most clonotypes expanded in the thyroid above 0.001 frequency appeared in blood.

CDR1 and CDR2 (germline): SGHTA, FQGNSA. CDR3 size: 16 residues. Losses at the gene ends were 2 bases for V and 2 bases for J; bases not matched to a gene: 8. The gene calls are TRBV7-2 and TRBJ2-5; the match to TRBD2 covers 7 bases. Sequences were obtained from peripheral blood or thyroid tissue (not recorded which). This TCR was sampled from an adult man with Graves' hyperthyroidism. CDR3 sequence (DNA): TGTGCCAGCAGCTTAAGGCGAGCGGGACCTCAAGAGACCCAGTACTTC. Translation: CASSLRRAGPQETQYF.